The 2 T cell receptor beta chains reported below all come from one sample, sequenced in a study of cytomegalovirus exposure and HLA in healthy donors (TCRdb year 2017). The library was generated by the immunoSEQ multiplex PCR assay. For the multiplex PCR, a mixture combining 60 forward primers for TCR Vbeta segments and 13 reverse primers for TCR Jbeta segments was used. Sourced from immuneACCESS, this table was stored by TCRdb with only in-frame sequences that have V and J called. A share of the clones is absent; for the studies checked, an unresolved V gene accounts for under half, and the remainder has no known explanation. This sample lists some 160,000 clones; around four fifths were detected once. Around 2% of the sample comes from the top ten. The sample comprised PBMCs. These TCRs come from a man aged 18 to 35 in good health and CMV-seronegative.

The chain recombines TRBV5-1 with TRBJ1-4; 9 nucleotides match TRBD1. The CDR3 is 14 residues long. CDR1 and CDR2 from the germline V gene are SGHRS and YFSETQ. J gave up 8 bases and V 2 bases, and 4 bases lay outside the gene matches. The CDR3 DNA reads as TGCGCCAGCAGCTTACAGGGGGCTGGGGAAAAACTGTTTTTT. Its protein product is CASSLQGAGEKLFF.

CDR3 sequence reads: CASTDGGYEQYF. The CDR3 DNA is TGTGCCAGTACAGACGGGGGCTACGAGCAGTACTTC. The chain carries TRBV19 and TRBJ2-7; a possible D gene is TRBD2 (6 bases). The CDR3 has 12 amino acids. Between the trimmed V and J ends, which lost 7 bases and 3 bases, there was a span of 10 bases. The germline gives CDR1 LNHDA, CDR2 SQIVND (reference sequence).